One T cell receptor beta chain is described in this entry. The antigen is unknown. This sample stems from a study of T cell repertoires in aging, cancer and after chemotherapy. Overall study: About 9 million TCR reads were in the whole dataset.

Study results and limitations: Across the chemotherapy interval, each cancer cohort showed higher median generation probability, suggesting thymic rebound.

Multiplex touch-down PCR with TRB-A/B primers amplified rearranged V-D-J TRB sequences. A single record per CDR3 protein comes from TCRdb applying MiXCR to the multiplex PCR reads. The sample includes roughly 2,900 distinct CDR3 sequences, approximately 35% seen only once; the top ten take roughly 50%. TCR beta rearrangements were amplified from peripheral blood genomic DNA. This receptor was obtained from a human donor in good health. Sample: blood.

This CDR3 is CASSLERGIAGELFF. The CDR3 nucleotides read TGTGCCAGCAGCTTAGAACGGGGGATCGCCGGGGAGCTGTTTTTT. The chain uses TRBV11-1 and TRBJ2-2; possibly TRBD2 for D (6 bases). The V gene's germline CDR1 is SGHAT and CDR2 FQDESV (reference sequence). This CDR3 contains 15 residues. The germline V and J ends were trimmed by 1 base and 6 bases, with 12 bases remaining between them.